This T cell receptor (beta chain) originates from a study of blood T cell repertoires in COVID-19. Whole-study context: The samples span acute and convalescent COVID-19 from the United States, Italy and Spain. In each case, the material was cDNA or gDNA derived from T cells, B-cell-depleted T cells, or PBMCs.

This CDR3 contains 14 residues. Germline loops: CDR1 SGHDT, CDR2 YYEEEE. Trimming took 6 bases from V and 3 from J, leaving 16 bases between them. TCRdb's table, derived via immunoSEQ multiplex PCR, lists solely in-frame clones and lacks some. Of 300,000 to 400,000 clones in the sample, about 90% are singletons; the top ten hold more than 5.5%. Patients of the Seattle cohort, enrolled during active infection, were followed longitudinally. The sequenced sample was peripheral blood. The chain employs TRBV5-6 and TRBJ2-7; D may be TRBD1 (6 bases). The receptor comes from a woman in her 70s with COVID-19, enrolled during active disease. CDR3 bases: TGTGCCAGCACCTCCCGTGGGGGCGACTACGAGCAGTACTTC. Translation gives CASTSRGGDYEQYF.